A single sample is the source of the 2 T cell receptor beta chains below, sequenced in a study of T cells in Graves' hyperthyroidism and ophthalmopathy. Amplification targeted TCR beta CDR3 regions from RNA transcripts. Using the HTBI primer set, a first-round RT-PCR was run on the TCR CDR3. MiXCR was run by TCRdb on the multiplex PCR reads, yielding one entry per CDR3 protein. The table shows 500,000 or so distinct CDR3 sequences, with roughly 15% occurring only once. The sample was blood. These receptors originate from a young woman with Graves' ophthalmopathy.

In its sample, this clonotype was seen many times. This sequence joins TRBV30 and TRBJ1-1; the D is unclear. Trimming took 0 bases from V and 1 from J, leaving 9 bases between them. This CDR3 has 14 residues. Germline V gene sequence: CDR1 GTSNPN, CDR2 SVGIG (reference sequence). This CDR3 is CAWSVLIPNTEAFF. The CDR3, as DNA: TGTGCCTGGAGTGTTCTCATCCCGAACACTGAAGCTTTCTTT.

The chain joins TRBV19 to TRBJ2-2; D is possibly TRBD2 (5 bases). V dropped 1 base and J dropped 0 bases, with 15 bases sitting between them. Germline-derived CDR1 and CDR2 are LNHDA and SQIVND (reference sequence). This CDR3 has 18 amino acids. The CDR3 protein is CASSIAKLLAPNTGELFF. The CDR3 nucleotides are TGTGCCAGTAGTATAGCGAAGCTGCTAGCACCGAACACCGGGGAGCTGTTTTTT.